This TCR beta chain originates from a study of blood T cell repertoires in COVID-19. Study at large: The samples span acute and convalescent COVID-19 from the United States, Italy and Spain. Sample material is recorded as cDNA or gDNA derived from T cells, B-cell-depleted T cells, or PBMCs.

Per the original data handling: Estimation of nucleated cell counts relied on the amplification of reference gene primers. Assay: immunoSEQ multiplex PCR; the TCRdb copy retains only in-frame clones and omits some. V and J calls and clone size are given by that table; D and trimming were obtained from the DNA. The table lists some 100,000 clones, almost 80% of them singletons. From germline, CDR1 is DFQATT and CDR2 SNEGSKA (reference sequence). Trimming took off 3 bases at V and 2 bases at J, with 14 bases between the two ends. The CDR3 sequence is 15 residues long. Sequenced sample: peripheral blood. The chain uses TRBV20-1 and TRBJ2-1; possible D gene TRBD2, 5 bases. This clonotype was sampled from a human donor in a cohort sampled during active COVID-19. The CDR3, as DNA: TGCAGTGCTAGTATACGGCGGGCCACCTACAATGAGCAGTTCTTC. Its translation is CSASIRRATYNEQFF.